The text below deals with one T cell receptor (beta chain). Antigen: not known. These data come from a study of long-term antiretroviral therapy in people with HIV. Overall study context: First collections came about a decade before the 2015 immediate-ART recommendation. Study-wide points: Narrower CDR3 length ranges marked HIV repertoires relative to controls.

This CDR3 region has 14 residues. CDR1 and CDR2 from the germline V gene are GTSNPN and SVGIG (reference sequence). V was clipped by 2 bases and J by 6 bases, with 16 bases between them. Survey-level immunoSEQ v3.0 assays were run. Each sample aimed for roughly 40,000-55,000 sequenced T-cell genomes. Produced via immunoSEQ multiplex PCR; TCRdb's table is partial and in-frame only. The sample includes 35,000 to 45,000 clones, 80% seen only once; the top ten take 4.5% to 6%. A minimum of one pre-ART and two post-ART PBMC samples existed for each donor. This TCR derives from a young man with HIV. The chain is built from TRBV30 and TRBJ1-2; D is possibly TRBD1 (5 bases). Sequencing used unsorted PBMCs, obtained 3.4 years after starting antiretroviral therapy. The CDR3: CAWSTSQGYDGYTF. CDR3 DNA: TGTGCCTGGAGTACTTCTCAGGGTTATGATGGCTACACCTTC.